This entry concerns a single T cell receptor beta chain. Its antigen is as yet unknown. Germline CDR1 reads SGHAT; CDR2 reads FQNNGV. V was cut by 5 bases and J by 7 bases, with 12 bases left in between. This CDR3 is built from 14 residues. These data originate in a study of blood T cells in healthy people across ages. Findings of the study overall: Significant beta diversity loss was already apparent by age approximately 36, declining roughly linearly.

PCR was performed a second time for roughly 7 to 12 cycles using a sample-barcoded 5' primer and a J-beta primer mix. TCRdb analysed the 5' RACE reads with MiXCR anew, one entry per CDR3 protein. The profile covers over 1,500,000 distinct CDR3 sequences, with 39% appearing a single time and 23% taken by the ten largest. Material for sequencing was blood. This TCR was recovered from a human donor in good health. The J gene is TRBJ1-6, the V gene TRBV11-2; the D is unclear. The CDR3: CASSPPTGNSPLHF. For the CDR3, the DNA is TGTGCCAGCAGCCCGCCGACGGGGAATTCACCCCTCCACTTT.